What follows are 2 T cell receptor beta chains derived from one specimen sequenced in a study of shared clonotypes between healthy human individuals (dated by TCRdb to the early 2020s). Libraries were constructed by the immunoSEQ multiplex PCR assay. In TCRdb, the immuneACCESS table is reduced to in-frame sequences with V and J assigned. These tables do not hold every clone; where another copy was compared, an unresolved V gene accounts for under half, and the others remain unexplained. This sample holds more than 2,000,000 clones; around nine tenths were observed only once. The leading ten clones occupy about 0.13% of the sample. The sample was naive CD4+ T cells sorted from blood. The cell subset or site label on this specimen signifies: CD45RA+ positively selected. These receptors were obtained from a man between 18 and 29 years old in good health.

The genes are TRBV6-1 and TRBJ1-3, with D maybe TRBD1 (5 bases). The length of the CDR3 is 13 residues. Germline assignment: CDR1 MNHNS and CDR2 SASEGT. V shed 6 bases and J shed 0 bases, with 6 bases lying between them. CDR3 coding DNA: TGTGCCAGCAGGGGGGACTCTGGAAACACCATATATTTT. It specifies CASRGDSGNTIYF.

This chain connects TRBV25-1 to TRBJ2-5; TRBD2 agrees at 9 bases. V gave up 3 bases and J gave up 0 bases; unmatched junction bases: 5. Germline CDR1 and CDR2: MGHDK and SYGVNS. This CDR3 has 16 amino acids. The CDR3 sequence is CASSETSGVYQETQYF. CDR3 DNA sequence: TGTGCCAGCAGTGAGACTAGCGGAGTGTACCAAGAGACCCAGTACTTC.